This T cell receptor beta chain was recorded in a study of T cell responses to AZD1222 COVID-19 vaccine. Second-dose schedules of about 4 or about 12 weeks were combined. Repertoires were generated with immunoSEQ multiplex PCR, while TCRdb's copy carries only in-frame clones and drops some. The repertoire holds about 48,000 clones, with 80% to 90% as singletons. CDR3 size: 16 residues. Losses at the gene ends were 3 bases for V and 6 bases for J; bases not matched to a gene: 5. Germline CDR1 is LNHDA and CDR2 is SQIVND (reference sequence). Note on this clone: Its antigen is unidentified.

Study results and caveats: Clonal diversity may have been underestimated, and the donors were mostly white British, with more females than males. Seropositive status at baseline applied to only 6 or 7 AZD1222 recipients. In the spike-specific TCR repertoire, nearly half reportedly target unmutated variant regions.

The TCR was taken from an adult who received the AZD1222 COVID-19 vaccine. This sequence joins TRBV19 and TRBJ2-2; 12 nucleotides match TRBD2. This material consisted of peripheral blood, taken 28 days after the second AZD1222 dose. CDR3 amino acids: CASSIPSGRAAGELFF. CDR3 DNA: TGTGCCAGTAGTATCCCTAGCGGGAGGGCCGCCGGGGAGCTGTTTTTT.